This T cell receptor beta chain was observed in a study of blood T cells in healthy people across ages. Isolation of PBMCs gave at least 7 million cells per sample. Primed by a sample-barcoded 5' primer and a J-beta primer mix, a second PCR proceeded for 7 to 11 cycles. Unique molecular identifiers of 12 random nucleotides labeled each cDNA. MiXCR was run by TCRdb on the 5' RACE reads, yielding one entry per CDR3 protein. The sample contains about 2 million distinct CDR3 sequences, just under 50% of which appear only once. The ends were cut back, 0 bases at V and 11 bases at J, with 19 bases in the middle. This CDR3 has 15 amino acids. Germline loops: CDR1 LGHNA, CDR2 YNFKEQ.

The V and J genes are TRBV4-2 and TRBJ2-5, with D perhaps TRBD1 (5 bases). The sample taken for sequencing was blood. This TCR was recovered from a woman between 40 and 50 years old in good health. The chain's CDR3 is CASSQEGAGGNEQYF. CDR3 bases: TGTGCCAGCAGCCAAGAAGGGGCAGGCGGTAATGAGCAGTACTTC.